This T cell receptor (beta chain) was profiled in a study of OX40 agonist ivuxolimab in advanced cancers. Study overall: The patients received ivuxolimab by intravenous route every 2 weeks at 0.01 to 10 mg/kg. Study-level results: CD4+ and CD8+ blood T cells expanded clonally by week 6 at 0.1 to 3.0 mg/kg. Averaging showed that CD8+ T cells had more expanded clones than CD4+ did.

A remark on this clone: Antigen unknown.

This CDR3 has 14 residues. In germline, CDR1 is MDHEN, CDR2 SYDVKM. V trimming: 7 bases; J trimming: 9 bases; junction bases outside the gene matches: 12. Sequenced by immunoSEQ multiplex PCR; TCRdb stores in-frame clones only, minus some. The repertoire holds tens of thousands of clones, with about 85% as singletons. Sequenced material: CD4+ or CD8+ T cells sorted from blood, taken in a trial of the OX40 agonist ivuxolimab. The sequence derives from an adult with an advanced solid tumor such as melanoma, head and neck, liver or kidney cancer. J is TRBJ2-1 and V is TRBV28; TRBD2 matches 7 bases. The CDR3 DNA sequence: TGTGCCAGCACCTTCCGGCGGGAGCGGGGTGAGCAGTTCTTC. Amino acids: CASTFRRERGEQFF.